This TCR beta chain stems from a study of T cells in Graves' hyperthyroidism and ophthalmopathy. Whole-study findings and limits: Expanded thyroid clonotypes (above 0.001) were mostly also found in blood.

TCR beta CDR3 sequences were amplified from RNA transcripts. The HTBI set primed first-round TCR CDR3 RT-PCR. MiXCR, run by TCRdb on the multiplex PCR reads, gives a single entry per CDR3 protein. Counted here are 450,000 to 600,000 distinct CDR3 sequences, less than 15% occurring once; the ten biggest clones make up 14%. With regard to this clonotype: Its cognate antigen is unknown.

Germline CDR1 is SGHTA and CDR2 is FQGNSA. V was pared by 6 bases and J by 2 bases, with 8 bases of the junction left unmatched. The CDR3 runs to 17 residues. The source is a woman aged 35 to 49 with Graves' hyperthyroidism. The chain recombines TRBV7-2 with TRBJ1-4; TRBD1 matches at 11 bases. Material: blood. The CDR3 loop is CASSRRDRGVTNEKLFF. CDR3 coding DNA: TGTGCCAGCAGTCGACGGGACAGGGGGGTGACTAATGAAAAACTGTTTTTT.